A single sample is the source of the 6 T cell receptor beta chains below, sequenced in a study of T cell changes during pregnancy in multiple sclerosis. Assay used: immunoSEQ multiplex PCR; TCRdb lists only in-frame clones, some missing. This table has some 51,000 clones, 94% appearing once. The sample here was CD4+ T cells from peripheral blood mononuclear cells, taken in the second trimester of pregnancy. The source is a female donor with multiple sclerosis, enrolled in a pregnancy study.

This chain joins TRBV19 and TRBJ2-4; D might be TRBD1 (5 bases). V was shortened by 6 bases and J by 0 bases, with 15 bases between the two germline ends. Germline V gene data show CDR1 as LNHDA and CDR2 as SQIVND (reference sequence). This CDR3 comprises 16 residues. The CDR3 region is CASRQAFSVAKNIQYF. The DNA of the CDR3 is TGTGCCAGTAGACAGGCCTTTAGTGTAGCCAAAAACATTCAGTACTTC.

This clone appeared a few times. The chain employs TRBV19 and TRBJ1-5; possibly TRBD1 for D (5 bases). Deletions cut 6 bases from V and 0 bases from J, with 12 bases between. The germline CDR1 and CDR2 sequences are LNHDA and SQIVND (reference sequence). The CDR3 loop spans 15 amino acids. The CDR3 DNA sequence: TGTGCCAGTAGAAAACAGGATTATAGCAATCAGCCCCAGCATTTT. Translated: CASRKQDYSNQPQHF.

The V and J genes are TRBV19 and TRBJ2-3, with 12 bases fitting TRBD2. Germline CDR1 LNHDA, CDR2 SQIVND (reference sequence). J gave up 5 bases and V 5 bases, and 8 bases lay outside the gene matches. The CDR3 extends over 16 amino acids. CDR3 amino acids: CASSGLAGGLGDTQYF. The CDR3 DNA sequence: TGTGCCAGTAGTGGCCTAGCGGGGGGGTTAGGAGATACGCAGTATTTT.

The V gene is TRBV7-2, the J gene TRBJ2-3, with 10 positions matching TRBD2. Looked up from germline, CDR1 is SGHTA and CDR2 is FQGNSA. With 6 bases clipped from V and 6 bases from J, the junction kept 12 bases outside the gene matches. The CDR3 runs 16 residues. CDR3 sequence (DNA): TGTGCCAGCAGTCCCGAAGCGGGGGGGCCTGTTGATACGCAGTATTTT. Encoded protein: CASSPEAGGPVDTQYF.

The chain carries TRBV9 and TRBJ1-1; tentatively, D is TRBD1 (6 bases). This CDR3 spans 14 amino acids. The V end was cut by 3 bases, the J end by 1 base, with 10 bases between. The V gene's germline CDR1 is SGDLS and CDR2 YYNGEE. This chain's CDR3 is CASSATGTNTEAFF. CDR3 nucleotides: TGTGCCAGCAGCGCAACAGGGACGAACACTGAAGCTTTCTTT.

This clone is a singleton in its sample. The DNA of the CDR3 is TGTGCCAGCAGCGTAGGAGCCAGGGCAGCCACCGGGGAGCTGTTTTTT. Its translation is CASSVGARAATGELFF. This chain links TRBV9 with TRBJ2-2; possibly TRBD1 for D (5 bases). Trimming shortened V by 0 bases and J by 4 bases, and 13 bases separated the two germline ends. Germline CDR1 is SGDLS and CDR2 is YYNGEE. CDR3 length: 16 amino acids.